This TCR beta chain was observed in a study of regulatory T cells in long-lasting Graves disease. Construction of the TCR beta libraries employed iRepertoire HTBI primers in conjunction with Arm-PCR of CDR3 regions. In TCRdb, the multiplex PCR reads were re-called with MiXCR into one record per CDR3 protein. The data show over 500,000 distinct CDR3 sequences, with roughly 16% seen just once and 18% held by the top ten. The time point is: newly diagnosed GD, antithyroid drugs for less than 3 months. Extracted RNA from PBMCs served as the source of the TCR library. This sample also belongs to another study, concerning T cells in Graves' hyperthyroidism and ophthalmopathy. That work adds: Newly diagnosed patients aged 18 to 65 had hyperthyroidism of under 2 months' duration. Carried out on the TCR CDR3, a first-round RT-PCR used the HTBI primer set.

The sequence was obtained from a woman in her thirties with Graves disease. Sequencing was performed on peripheral blood mononuclear cells (PBMCs), taken at new diagnosis, from a patient treated with antithyroid drugs.

Here the CDR3 reads CASSSRTSGRAATGELFF. The CDR3 DNA follows: TGTGCCAGCAGCTCCAGGACTAGCGGGAGGGCCGCCACCGGGGAGCTGTTTTTT. The rearrangement uses TRBV13 and TRBJ2-2; 15 bases align to TRBD2. V was clipped by 4 bases and J by 4 bases; unmatched bases: 7. Germline-derived CDR1 and CDR2 are PRHDT and FYEKMQ (reference sequence). This CDR3 comprises 18 residues. Filled out from reference TRBV13 and TRBJ2-2, the complete variable domain reads AAGVIQSPRHLIKEKRETATLKCYPIPRHDTVYWYQQGPGQDPQFLISFYEKMQSDKGSIPDRFSAQQFSDYHSELNMSSLELGDSALYFCASSSRTSGRAATGELFFGEGSRLTVL.